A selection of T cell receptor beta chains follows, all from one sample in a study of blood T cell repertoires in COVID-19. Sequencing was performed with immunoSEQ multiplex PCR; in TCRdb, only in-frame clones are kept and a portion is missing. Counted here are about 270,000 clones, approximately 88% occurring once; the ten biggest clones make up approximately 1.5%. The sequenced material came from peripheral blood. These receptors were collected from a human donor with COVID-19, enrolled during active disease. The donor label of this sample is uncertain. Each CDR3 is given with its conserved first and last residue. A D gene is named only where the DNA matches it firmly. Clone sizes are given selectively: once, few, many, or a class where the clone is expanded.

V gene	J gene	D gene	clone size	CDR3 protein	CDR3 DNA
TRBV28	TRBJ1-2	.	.	CASSPGGGYGYTF	TGTGCCAGCAGTCCCGGCGGCGGCTATGGCTACACCTTC
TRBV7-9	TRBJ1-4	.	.	CASSHPLMDRYNEKLFF	TGTGCCAGCAGCCACCCCTTGATGGACAGATATAATGAAAAACTGTTTTTT
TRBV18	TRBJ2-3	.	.	CASSPDSFTDTQYF	TGTGCCAGCTCACCGGACAGTTTCACAGATACGCAGTATTTT
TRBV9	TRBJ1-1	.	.	CASSVGRGGTEAFF	TGTGCCAGCAGCGTTGGTCGGGGAGGGACTGAAGCTTTCTTT
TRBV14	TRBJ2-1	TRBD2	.	CASSPLLAGPYNEQFF	TGTGCCAGCAGCCCCTTACTAGCGGGACCTTACAATGAGCAGTTCTTC
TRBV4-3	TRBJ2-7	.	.	CASSQGLAAQGGYEQYF	TGCGCCAGCAGCCAAGGGTTAGCGGCCCAGGGTGGTTACGAGCAGTACTTC
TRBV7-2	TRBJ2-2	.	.	CASSLAGGYTGELFF	TGTGCCAGCAGCTTAGCTGGAGGCTACACCGGGGAGCTGTTTTTT
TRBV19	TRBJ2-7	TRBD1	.	CASSFGQGYEQYF	TGTGCCAGTAGTTTCGGACAGGGCTACGAGCAGTACTTC
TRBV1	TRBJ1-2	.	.	CTSSRIKRPYYGYTF	TGCACCAGCAGCCGTATTAAGCGACCCTACTATGGCTACACCTTC
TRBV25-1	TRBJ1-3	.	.	CASSLQGFSGNTIYF	TGTGCCAGCAGTTTACAGGGATTCTCTGGAAACACCATATATTTT
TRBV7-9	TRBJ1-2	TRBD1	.	CASSLGQGGGYTF	TGTGCCAGCAGCTTGGGACAGGGGGGAGGCTACACCTTC
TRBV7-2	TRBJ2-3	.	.	CASSSQRTASTDTQYF	TGTGCCAGCAGCTCTCAACGGACAGCTAGCACAGATACGCAGTATTTT
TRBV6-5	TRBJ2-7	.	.	CASTPRAGRSYEQYF	TGTGCCAGCACCCCCCGGGCAGGGCGTTCCTACGAGCAGTACTTC
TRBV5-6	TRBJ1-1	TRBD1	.	CASSSGTATEAFF	TGTGCCAGCAGCTCTGGGACAGCCACTGAAGCTTTCTTT
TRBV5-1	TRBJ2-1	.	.	CASSPGLLSSYNEQFF	TGCGCCAGCAGCCCGGGACTCCTAAGCTCCTACAATGAGCAGTTCTTC
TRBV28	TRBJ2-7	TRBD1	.	CASSLFRGQFYEQYF	TGTGCCAGCAGTTTATTCAGGGGGCAATTTTACGAGCAGTACTTC
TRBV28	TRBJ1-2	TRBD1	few	CASSLTGRNYGYTF	TGTGCCAGCAGTTTGACAGGGCGGAACTATGGCTACACCTTC
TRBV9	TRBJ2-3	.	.	CASSPNRQNTQYF	TGTGCCAGCAGCCCCAATCGACAGAATACGCAGTATTTT
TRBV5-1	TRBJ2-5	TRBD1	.	CASSRQTGSQETQYF	TGCGCCAGCAGCCGGCAGACAGGGAGCCAAGAGACCCAGTACTTC
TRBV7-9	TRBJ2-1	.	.	CASSRSSSVVDEQFF	TGTGCCAGCAGCCGCTCATCCTCGGTGGTCGATGAGCAGTTCTTC
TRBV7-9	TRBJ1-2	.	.	CASTPLVEGYTF	TGTGCCAGCACCCCCTTGGTTGAGGGCTACACCTTC
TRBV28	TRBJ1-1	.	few	CASSLQGWGTEAFF	TGTGCCAGCAGTTTACAGGGGTGGGGCACTGAAGCTTTCTTT
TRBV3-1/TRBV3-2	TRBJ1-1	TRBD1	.	CASSQESRAGQGTEAFF	TGTGCCAGCAGCCAAGAGAGTAGGGCGGGACAGGGGACTGAAGCTTTCTTT
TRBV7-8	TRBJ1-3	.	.	CASSFLTGVSGNTIYF	TGTGCCAGCAGCTTTCTGACGGGTGTTTCTGGAAACACCATATATTTT
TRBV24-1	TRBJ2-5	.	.	CATSDGDRLKETQYF	TGTGCCACCAGTGATGGTGACAGGTTAAAAGAGACCCAGTACTTC
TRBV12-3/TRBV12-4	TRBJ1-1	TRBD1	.	CASRATGGTEAFF	TGTGCCAGCAGGGCAACAGGGGGTACTGAAGCTTTCTTT
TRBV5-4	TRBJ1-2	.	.	CASSVDTVGYTF	TGTGCCAGCAGCGTTGACACGGTCGGCTACACCTTC
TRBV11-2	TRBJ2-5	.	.	CASSLQFGLQETQYF	TGTGCCAGCAGCTTACAATTCGGTCTCCAAGAGACCCAGTACTTC
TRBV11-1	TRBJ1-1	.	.	CASSRRRELNTEAFF	TGTGCCAGCAGCCGGCGGAGGGAACTGAACACTGAAGCTTTCTTT
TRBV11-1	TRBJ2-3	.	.	CASSLNRARVNTQYF	TGTGCCAGCAGCTTAAATAGGGCCAGGGTGAATACGCAGTATTTT
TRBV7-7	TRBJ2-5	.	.	CASSLGGGAWETQYF	TGTGCTAGCAGCTTAGGAGGGGGCGCATGGGAGACCCAGTACTTC
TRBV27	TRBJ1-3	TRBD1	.	CASSPAGQGPNGNTIYF	TGTGCCAGCAGTCCCGCAGGACAGGGGCCAAATGGAAACACCATATATTTT
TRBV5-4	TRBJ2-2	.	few	CASSPDLSGSGELFF	TGTGCCAGCAGCCCCGACCTGTCGGGGAGCGGGGAGCTGTTTTTT
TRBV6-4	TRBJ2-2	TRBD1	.	CASSPGEDRGTGELFF	TGTGCCAGCAGCCCAGGGGAAGACAGGGGCACCGGGGAGCTGTTTTTT
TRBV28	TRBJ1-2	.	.	CASIDRLGYTF	TGTGCCAGCATAGACAGACTCGGCTACACCTTC
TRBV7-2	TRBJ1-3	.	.	CASSLAGGSTIYF	TGTGCCAGCAGCTTAGCGGGGGGAAGCACCATATATTTT
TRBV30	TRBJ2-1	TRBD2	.	CAWSVGLGDNEQFF	TGTGCCTGGAGTGTCGGACTAGGGGACAATGAGCAGTTCTTC
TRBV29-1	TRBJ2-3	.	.	CSARAGWNTDTQYF	TGCAGCGCCCGGGCGGGGTGGAACACAGATACGCAGTATTTT
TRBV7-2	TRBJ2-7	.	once	CASSLDPPAEQYF	TGTGCCAGCAGCTTAGATCCGCCCGCGGAGCAGTACTTC
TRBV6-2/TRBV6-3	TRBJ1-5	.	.	CASSRGGRGNQPQHF	TGTGCCAGCAGCCGGGGAGGGAGAGGCAATCAGCCCCAGCATTTT
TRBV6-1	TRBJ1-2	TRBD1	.	CASSEGETGRGYTF	TGTGCCAGCAGTGAAGGGGAGACAGGGAGAGGCTACACCTTC